This T cell receptor beta chain was identified during a study of T cells in Graves' hyperthyroidism and ophthalmopathy. Researchers took RNA transcripts and amplified the TCR beta CDR3 regions from them. Researchers ran a first-round RT-PCR on the TCR CDR3 using the HTBI primer set. A single record per CDR3 protein comes from TCRdb applying MiXCR to the multiplex PCR reads. The sample yields hundreds of thousands of distinct CDR3 sequences, almost 25% seen once. Study conclusions and caveats: Blood also carried most thyroid clonotypes expanded above 0.001.

The study excluded patients with uncontrolled infection, other autoimmune disease, pregnancy or lactation. It was less than 13 ml of fresh peripheral blood that supplied the PBMCs. In this sample, this clonotype turned up many times. What it binds is unknown. Trimming removed 2 bases at V and 4 bases at J, with 12 bases between. The CDR3 runs to 14 residues. Germline lookup yields CDR1 MDHEN and CDR2 SYDVKM. Source material: blood. The sequence was obtained from a middle-aged woman with Graves' ophthalmopathy. The chain has TRBV28 and TRBJ2-7, with D perhaps matching TRBD2 (6 bases). CDR3 residues: CASSLDYGGYEQYF. The DNA of the CDR3 is TGTGCCAGCAGTTTAGATTACGGGGGATACGAGCAGTACTTC.